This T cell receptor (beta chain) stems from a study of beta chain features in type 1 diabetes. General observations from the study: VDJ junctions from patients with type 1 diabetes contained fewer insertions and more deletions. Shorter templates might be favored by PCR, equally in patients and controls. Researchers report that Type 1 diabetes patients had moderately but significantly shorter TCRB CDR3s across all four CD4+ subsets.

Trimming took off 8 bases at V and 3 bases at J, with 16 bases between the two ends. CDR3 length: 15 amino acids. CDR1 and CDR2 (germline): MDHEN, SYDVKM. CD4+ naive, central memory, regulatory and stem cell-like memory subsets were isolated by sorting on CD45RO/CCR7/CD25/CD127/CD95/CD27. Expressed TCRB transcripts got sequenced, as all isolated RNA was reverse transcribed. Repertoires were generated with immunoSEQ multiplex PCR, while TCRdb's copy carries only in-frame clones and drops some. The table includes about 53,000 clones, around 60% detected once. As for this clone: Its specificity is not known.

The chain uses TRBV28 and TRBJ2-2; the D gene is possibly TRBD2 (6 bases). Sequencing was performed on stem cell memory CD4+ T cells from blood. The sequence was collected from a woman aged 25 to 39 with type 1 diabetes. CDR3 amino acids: CASRTGTFHTGELFF. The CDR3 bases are TGTGCCAGCCGAACCGGGACTTTCCACACCGGGGAGCTGTTTTTT.